This TCR beta chain was observed in a study of graft-versus-host responses after intestinal transplantation. Study as a whole: In this cohort, recipients had multivisceral, liver-intestinal, or isolated intestinal transplants. Every recipient underwent anti-thymocyte globulin induction, then tacrolimus and steroids for roughly 3 years. Points from the study as a whole: Among recipient marrow samples, GvH clones were found; some appeared first in ileum or blood. Circulating GvH clones peaking coincided with falling HvG clones soon after transplant.

The CDR3 loop spans 14 amino acids. The germline gives CDR1 LNHDA, CDR2 SQIVND (reference sequence). With V trimmed by 5 bases and J by 5 bases, 4 bases remained unmatched. Clones were sequenced by immunoSEQ multiplex PCR, and TCRdb holds only the in-frame ones, with some missing. The data show more than 10,000 clones, roughly 80% seen once. A note on this clone: Its specificity is unknown.

The chain has TRBV19 and TRBJ2-2, with 8 bases lining up with TRBD1. The specimen comprised PBMCs, sampled approximately 320 days after intestinal transplant. The sequence derives from a human patient who received an intestinal transplant, so some T cells may come from the graft donor. CDR3 region: CASSADRVTGELFF. The CDR3 DNA is TGTGCCAGTAGTGCGGACAGGGTGACCGGGGAGCTGTTTTTT.